The clone carrying this TCR beta chain was seen a single time. This entry belongs to a study of blood T cell repertoires in COVID-19. The CDR3 is made up of 21 amino acids. J lost 2 bases, V lost 1 base, and 16 bases had no gene match. Germline CDR1 SGHVS, CDR2 FNYEAQ. This table comes from immunoSEQ multiplex PCR, and its TCRdb copy is limited to in-frame clones, with some not included. The sample holds a few hundred thousand clones, about four fifths seen once. Participants spanned ages about 18 to 100 years and resided in fewer than 30 US areas. The clonotype originates from a man aged 45-60 years who had recovered from COVID-19. The V call is TRBV7-6, the J call TRBJ2-3, with 12 bases identical to TRBD1. The source material was PBMCs or T cells enriched from blood (not recorded which). In DNA form, the CDR3 reads TGTGCCAGCAGCTTAGGGGACAGGGGGCGGGAGGCCCACCCAGACACAGATACGCAGTATTTT. Encoded protein: CASSLGDRGREAHPDTDTQYF. The full variable domain, completed using reference TRBV7-6 and TRBJ2-3, is GAGVSQSPRYKVTKRGQDVALRCDPISGHVSLYWYRQALGQGPEFLTYFNYEAQQDKSGLPNDRFSAERPEGSISTLTIQRTEQRDSAMYRCASSLGDRGREAHPDTDTQYFGPGTRLTVL.